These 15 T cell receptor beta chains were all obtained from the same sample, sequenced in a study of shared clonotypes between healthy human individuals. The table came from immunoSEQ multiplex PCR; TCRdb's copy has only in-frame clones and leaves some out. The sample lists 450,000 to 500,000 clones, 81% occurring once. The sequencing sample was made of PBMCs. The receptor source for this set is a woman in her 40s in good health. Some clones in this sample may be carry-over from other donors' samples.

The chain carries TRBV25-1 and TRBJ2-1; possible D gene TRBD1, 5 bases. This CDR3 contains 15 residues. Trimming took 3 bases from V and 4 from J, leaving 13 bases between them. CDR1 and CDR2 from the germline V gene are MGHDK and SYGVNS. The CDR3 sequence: CASSDQGTIYNEQFF. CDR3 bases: TGTGCCAGCAGTGATCAGGGAACCATATACAATGAGCAGTTCTTC.

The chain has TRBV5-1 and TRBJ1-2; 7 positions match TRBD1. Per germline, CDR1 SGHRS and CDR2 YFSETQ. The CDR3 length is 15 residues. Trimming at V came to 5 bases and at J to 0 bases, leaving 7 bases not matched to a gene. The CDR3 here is CASRPGTASNYGYTF. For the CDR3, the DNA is TGCGCCAGCAGGCCCGGGACAGCCTCTAACTATGGCTACACCTTC.

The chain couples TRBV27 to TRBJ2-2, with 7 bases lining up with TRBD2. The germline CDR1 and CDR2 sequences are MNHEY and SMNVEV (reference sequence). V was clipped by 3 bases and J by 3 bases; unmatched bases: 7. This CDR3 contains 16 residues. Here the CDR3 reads CASSFSGRLYTGELFF. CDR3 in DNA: TGTGCCAGCAGTTTTTCCGGGAGGCTATACACCGGGGAGCTGTTTTTT.

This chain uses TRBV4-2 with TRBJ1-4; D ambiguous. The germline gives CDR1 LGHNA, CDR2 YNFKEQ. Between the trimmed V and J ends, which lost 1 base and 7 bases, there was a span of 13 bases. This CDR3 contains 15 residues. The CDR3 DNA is TGTGCCAGCAGCCAAGCATTAGGCACCGGTGAAAAACTGTTTTTT. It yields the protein CASSQALGTGEKLFF.

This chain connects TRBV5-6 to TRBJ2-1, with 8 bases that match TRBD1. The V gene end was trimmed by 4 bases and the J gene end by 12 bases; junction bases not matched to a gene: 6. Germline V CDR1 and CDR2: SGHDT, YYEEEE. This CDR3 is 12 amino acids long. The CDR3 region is CASSDRGRGQFF. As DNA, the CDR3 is TGTGCCAGCAGCGACAGGGGAAGGGGGCAGTTCTTC.

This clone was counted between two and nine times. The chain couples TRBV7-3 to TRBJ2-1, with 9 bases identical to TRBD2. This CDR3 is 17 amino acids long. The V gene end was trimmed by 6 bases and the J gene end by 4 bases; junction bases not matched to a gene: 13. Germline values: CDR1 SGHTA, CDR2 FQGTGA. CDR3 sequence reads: CASSIPVASGKYNEQFF. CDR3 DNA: TGTGCCAGCAGTATTCCCGTGGCTAGCGGGAAATACAATGAGCAGTTCTTC. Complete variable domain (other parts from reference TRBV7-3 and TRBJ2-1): GAGVSQTPSNKVTEKGKYVELRCDPISGHTALYWYRQSLGQGPEFLIYFQGTGAADDSGLPNDRFFAVRPEGSVSTLKIQRTERGDSAVYLCASSIPVASGKYNEQFFGPGTRLTVL.

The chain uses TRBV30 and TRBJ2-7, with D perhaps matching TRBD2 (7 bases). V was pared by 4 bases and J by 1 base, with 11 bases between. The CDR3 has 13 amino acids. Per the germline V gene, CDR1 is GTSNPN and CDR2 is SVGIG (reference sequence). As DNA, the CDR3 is TGTGCCTGGACACAGGGAGGGTCCTACGAGCAGTACTTC. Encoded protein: CAWTQGGSYEQYF.

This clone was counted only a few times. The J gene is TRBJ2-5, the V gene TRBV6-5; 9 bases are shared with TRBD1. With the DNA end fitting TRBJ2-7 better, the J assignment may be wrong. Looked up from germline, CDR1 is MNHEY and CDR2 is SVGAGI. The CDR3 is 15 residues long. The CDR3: CASSPPGTGFHEQYF. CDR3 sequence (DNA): TGTGCCAGCAGCCCGCCCGGGACAGGGTTTCACGAGCAGTACTTC.

Here the CDR3 reads CASGLEGQPQHF. The CDR3 nucleotides read TGTGCTAGTGGTTTGGAAGGACAGCCCCAGCATTTT. The chain carries TRBV12-5 and TRBJ1-5; D uncertain. The CDR3 spans 12 residues. The V end was cut by 1 base, the J end by 7 bases, with 5 bases between. The germline gives CDR1 LGHNT, CDR2 FRNRAP.

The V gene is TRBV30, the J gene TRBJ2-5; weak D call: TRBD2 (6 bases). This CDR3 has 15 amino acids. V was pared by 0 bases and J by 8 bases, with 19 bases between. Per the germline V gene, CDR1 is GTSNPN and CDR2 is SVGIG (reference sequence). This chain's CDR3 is CAWSVQVLAGGTQYF. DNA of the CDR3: TGTGCCTGGAGTGTACAGGTACTAGCCGGGGGAACCCAGTACTTC.

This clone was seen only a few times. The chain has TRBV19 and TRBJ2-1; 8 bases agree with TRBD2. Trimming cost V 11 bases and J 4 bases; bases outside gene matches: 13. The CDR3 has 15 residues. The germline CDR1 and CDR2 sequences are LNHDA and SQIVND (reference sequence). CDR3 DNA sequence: TGTGCCTCGAGGGGAACGGGAGGGCCGTACAATGAGCAGTTCTTC. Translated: CASRGTGGPYNEQFF.

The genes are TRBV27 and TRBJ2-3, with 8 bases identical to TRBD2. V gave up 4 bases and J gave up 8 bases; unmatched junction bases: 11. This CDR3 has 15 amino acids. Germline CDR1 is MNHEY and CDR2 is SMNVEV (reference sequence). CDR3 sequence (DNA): TGTGCCAGCAGTTGGACGGGACTAGGGGGGGTTACGCAGTATTTT. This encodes CASSWTGLGGVTQYF.

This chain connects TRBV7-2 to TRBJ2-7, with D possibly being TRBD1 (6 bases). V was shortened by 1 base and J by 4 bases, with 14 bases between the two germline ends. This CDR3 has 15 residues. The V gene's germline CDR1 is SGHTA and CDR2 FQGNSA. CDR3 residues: CASSLGPPQGYEQYF. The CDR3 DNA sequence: TGTGCCAGCAGCTTAGGGCCCCCACAGGGTTACGAGCAGTACTTC.

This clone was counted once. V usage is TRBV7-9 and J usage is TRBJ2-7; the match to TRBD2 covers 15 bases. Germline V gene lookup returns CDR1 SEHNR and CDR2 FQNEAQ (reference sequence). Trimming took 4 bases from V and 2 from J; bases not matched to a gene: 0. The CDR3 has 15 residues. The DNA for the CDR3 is TGTGCCAGCAGCTGGACTAGCGGGAGGGCCTACGAGCAGTACTTC. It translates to CASSWTSGRAYEQYF.

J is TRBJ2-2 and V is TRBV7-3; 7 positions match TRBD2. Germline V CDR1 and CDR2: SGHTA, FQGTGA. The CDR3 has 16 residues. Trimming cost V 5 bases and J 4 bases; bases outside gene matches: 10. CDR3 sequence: CASSDTGGRGTGELFF. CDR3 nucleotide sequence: TGTGCCAGCAGCGATACGGGAGGACGGGGCACCGGGGAGCTGTTTTTT. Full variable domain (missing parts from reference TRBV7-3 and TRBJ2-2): GAGVSQTPSNKVTEKGKYVELRCDPISGHTALYWYRQSLGQGPEFLIYFQGTGAADDSGLPNDRFFAVRPEGSVSTLKIQRTERGDSAVYLCASSDTGGRGTGELFFGEGSRLTVL.